This T cell receptor beta chain was retrieved from a study of cytomegalovirus exposure and HLA in healthy donors. Use of 60 Vbeta and 13 Jbeta primers characterized the PCR. The data were produced by immunoSEQ multiplex PCR, yet TCRdb's version contains in-frame clones alone and is incomplete. The sample contains more than 95,000 clones, more than 65% of which appear only once. Remarks on this clone: Its matching antigen is unknown.

Study-wide results and limits: Judged likely to be a sequencing artifact was a cluster of highly shared sequence variants. Based on reports, TCR beta sequences accurately predicted HLA-A and HLA-B alleles for most subjects. A later analysis found TCR association rates differed by HLA locus, highest for DRB1 and lowest for HLA-C.

All the people who gave samples were healthy bone marrow donors. The sequenced material came from PBMCs. This receptor was taken from a man aged 25 to 40 in good health and CMV-seronegative.

This CDR3 is CASSLDLRIVQFF. Written as DNA, the CDR3 is TGTGCCAGCAGCTTAGATCTGAGGATTGTGCAGTTCTTC. The chain combines TRBV11-2 with TRBJ2-1; D not resolved. V was trimmed by 0 bases and J by 12 bases, leaving 12 bases between them. The CDR3 contains 13 residues. Per the germline V gene, CDR1 is SGHAT and CDR2 is FQNNGV.